Sequencing of this T cell receptor (beta chain) was carried out in a study of PD-1 blockade in classical Hodgkin lymphoma. Findings and caveats of the study: After ASCT, patients who started nivolumab under 1 year later were excluded. The baseline diversity of complete responders showed similarity to that of newly diagnosed patients. When set against healthy donors, newly diagnosed patients were reported to show lower baseline TCR diversity. The study found that TCR diversity rose significantly by C4D1 in CD4+ but not CD8+ cells.

Sequencing used immunoSEQ multiplex PCR; TCRdb keeps in-frame clones, though not all of them. The sample lists some 21,000 clones, about 68% occurring once. As concerns this clone: Its antigen is not known.

All patients experienced relapse after autologous stem cell transplantation, and brentuximab vedotin exposure was variable. The specimen was peripheral blood mononuclear cells (PBMCs), collected at baseline. This receptor was identified in a human donor with classical Hodgkin lymphoma.

The CDR3 loop is CASSRSRDSPIGYTF. In nucleotides, the CDR3 is TGCGCCAGCAGCCGCTCCCGGGACAGCCCTATCGGCTACACCTTC. This chain uses TRBV4-3 with TRBJ1-2, with TRBD1 identical over 7 bases. V was pared by 4 bases and J by 8 bases, with 13 bases of the junction left unmatched. Germline V gives CDR1 LGHNA, CDR2 YSLEER. The CDR3 is made up of 15 amino acids.